This TCR beta chain came from a study of blood T cell repertoires in COVID-19. Study-level background: Acute and convalescent COVID-19 specimens originated in the United States, Italy and Spain. Nucleic acid was either cDNA or gDNA, and it came from T cells, B-cell-depleted T cells, or PBMCs.

Authors' methods: Cell counts per sample came from amplifying reference gene primers. Measured with immunoSEQ multiplex PCR; TCRdb has only the in-frame clones, and not every one. Clonal size and the V and J genes are those of that table, whereas D and trimming came from the DNA. The sample contains about 220,000 clones, approximately 81% of which appear only once. The germline gives CDR1 MDHEN, CDR2 SYDVKM. Trimming removed 2 bases from V and 8 bases from J, with 16 bases in between. This CDR3 has 15 residues. Sequencing was done on a sample of peripheral blood. This receptor was obtained from a man aged 50-59 years who had recovered from COVID-19. The chain is built from TRBV28 and TRBJ2-1; D may be TRBD1 (5 bases). CDR3 loop: CASSLQGLPRDEQFF. The CDR3, as DNA: TGTGCCAGCAGTTTACAGGGCCTGCCAAGGGATGAGCAGTTCTTC.